This T cell receptor (beta chain) was sequenced for a study of cytomegalovirus exposure and HLA in healthy donors. Overall study: In a later analysis, the roughly 130 validation repertoires were reported to have used the same platform as the 600 to 800 first-cohort repertoires. General study points: It was 150 to 200 TCR beta chains that were listed as cytomegalovirus-associated. It was confirmed in vitro that a few of the CMV-associated chains were specific for CMV antigens.

Trimming pared 5 bases from V and 4 bases from J, leaving 7 bases between. The CDR3 is made up of 12 amino acids. Germline V CDR1 and CDR2: SNHLY, FYNNEI. TCRdb's copy holds only in-frame clones and misses some; the assay was immunoSEQ multiplex PCR. Among about 190,000 clones listed, 80% to 85% were seen once. A word on this clone: No antigen is known for it.

This receptor was obtained from a woman between 18 and 29 years old in good health and CMV-seropositive. The sequencing input was PBMCs. The rearrangement uses TRBV2 and TRBJ2-3, with a weak D call TRBD1 (5 bases). For the CDR3, the DNA is TGTGCCAGCAGTATAGGGGCAGATACGCAGTATTTT. This gives the protein CASSIGADTQYF.